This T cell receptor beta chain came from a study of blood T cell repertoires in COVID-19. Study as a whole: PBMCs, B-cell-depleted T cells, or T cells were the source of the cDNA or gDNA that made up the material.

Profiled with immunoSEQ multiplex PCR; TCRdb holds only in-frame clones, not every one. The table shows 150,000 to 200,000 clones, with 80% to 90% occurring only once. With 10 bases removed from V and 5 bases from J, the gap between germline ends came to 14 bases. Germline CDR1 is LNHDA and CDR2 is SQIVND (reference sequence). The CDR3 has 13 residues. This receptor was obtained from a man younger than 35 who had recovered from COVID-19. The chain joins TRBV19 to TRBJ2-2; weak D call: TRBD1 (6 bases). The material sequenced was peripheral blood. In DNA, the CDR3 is TGTGCCACCCGCAGGGGATGGACCGGGGAGCTGTTTTTT. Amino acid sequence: CATRRGWTGELFF.